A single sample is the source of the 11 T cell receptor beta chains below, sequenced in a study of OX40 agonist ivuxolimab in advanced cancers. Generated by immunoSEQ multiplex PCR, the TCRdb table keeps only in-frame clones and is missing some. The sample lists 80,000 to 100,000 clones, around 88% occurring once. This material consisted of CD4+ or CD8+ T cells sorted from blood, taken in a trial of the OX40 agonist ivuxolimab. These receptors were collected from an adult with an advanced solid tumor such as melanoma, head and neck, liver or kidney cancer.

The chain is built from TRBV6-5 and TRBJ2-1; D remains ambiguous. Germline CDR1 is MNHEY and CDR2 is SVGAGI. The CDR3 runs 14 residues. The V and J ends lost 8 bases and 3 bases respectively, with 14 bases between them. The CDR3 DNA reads TGTGCCAGCGGATGGCGTCCTAGCTACAATGAGCAGTTCTTC. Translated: CASGWRPSYNEQFF.

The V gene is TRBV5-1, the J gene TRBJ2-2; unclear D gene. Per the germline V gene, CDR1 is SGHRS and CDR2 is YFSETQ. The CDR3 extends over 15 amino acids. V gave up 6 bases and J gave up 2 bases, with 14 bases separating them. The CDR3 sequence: CASTLVAANTGELFF. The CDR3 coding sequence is TGCGCCAGCACCCTCGTCGCGGCCAACACCGGGGAGCTGTTTTTT.

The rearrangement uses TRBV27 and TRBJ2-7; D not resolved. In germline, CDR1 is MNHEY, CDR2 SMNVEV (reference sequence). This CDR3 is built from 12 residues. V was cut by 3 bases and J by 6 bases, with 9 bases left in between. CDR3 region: CASSFLGAEQYF. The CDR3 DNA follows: TGTGCCAGCAGTTTTCTGGGCGCCGAGCAGTACTTC.

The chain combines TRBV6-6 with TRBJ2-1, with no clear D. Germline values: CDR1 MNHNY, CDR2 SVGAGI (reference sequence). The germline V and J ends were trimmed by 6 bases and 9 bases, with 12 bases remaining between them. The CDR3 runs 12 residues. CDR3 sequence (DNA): TGTGCCAGCAGACACCCCGACCGTGAGCAGTTCTTC. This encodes CASRHPDREQFF.

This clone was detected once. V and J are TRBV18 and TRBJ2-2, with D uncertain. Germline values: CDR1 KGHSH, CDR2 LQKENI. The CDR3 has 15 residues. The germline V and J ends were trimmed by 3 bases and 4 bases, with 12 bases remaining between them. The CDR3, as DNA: TGTGCCAGCTCACCGATCTCAGGCCCCACCGGGGAGCTGTTTTTT. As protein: CASSPISGPTGELFF.

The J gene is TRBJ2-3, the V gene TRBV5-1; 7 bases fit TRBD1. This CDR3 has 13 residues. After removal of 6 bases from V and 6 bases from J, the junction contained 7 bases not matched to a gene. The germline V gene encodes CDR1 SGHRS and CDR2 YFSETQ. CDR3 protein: CASTLTGEDTQYF. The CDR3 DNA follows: TGCGCCAGCACACTAACAGGGGAGGATACGCAGTATTTT. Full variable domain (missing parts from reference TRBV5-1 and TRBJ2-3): KAGVTQTPRYLIKTRGQQVTLSCSPISGHRSVSWYQQTPGQGLQFLFEYFSETQRNKGNFPGRFSGRQFSNSRSEMNVSTLELGDSALYLCASTLTGEDTQYFGPGTRLTVL.

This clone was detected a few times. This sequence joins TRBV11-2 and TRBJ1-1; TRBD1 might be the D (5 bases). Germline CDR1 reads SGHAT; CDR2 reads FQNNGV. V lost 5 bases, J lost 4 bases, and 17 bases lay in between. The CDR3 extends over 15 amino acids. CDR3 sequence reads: CASSPRALQGTEAFF. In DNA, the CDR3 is TGTGCCAGCAGCCCAAGAGCCCTCCAGGGCACTGAAGCTTTCTTT.

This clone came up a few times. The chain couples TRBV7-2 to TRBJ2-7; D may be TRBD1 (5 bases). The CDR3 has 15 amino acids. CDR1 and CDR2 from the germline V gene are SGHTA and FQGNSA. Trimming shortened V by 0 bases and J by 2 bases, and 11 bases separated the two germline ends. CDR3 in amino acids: CASSLAPRATYEQYF. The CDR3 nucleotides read TGTGCCAGCAGCTTAGCGCCCAGGGCTACCTACGAGCAGTACTTC.

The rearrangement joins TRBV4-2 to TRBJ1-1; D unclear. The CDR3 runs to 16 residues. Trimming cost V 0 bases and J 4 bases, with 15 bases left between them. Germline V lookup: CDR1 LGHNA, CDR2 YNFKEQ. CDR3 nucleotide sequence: TGTGCCAGCAGCCAAGATCCGGGGTATGAGGGCACTGAAGCTTTCTTT. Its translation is CASSQDPGYEGTEAFF.

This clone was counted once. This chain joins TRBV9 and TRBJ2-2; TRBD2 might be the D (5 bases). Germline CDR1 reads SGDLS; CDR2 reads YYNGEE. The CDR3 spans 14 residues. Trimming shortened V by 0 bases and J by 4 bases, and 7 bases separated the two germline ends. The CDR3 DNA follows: TGTGCCAGCAGCGTAGCTGGACTCACCGGGGAGCTGTTTTTT. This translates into CASSVAGLTGELFF.

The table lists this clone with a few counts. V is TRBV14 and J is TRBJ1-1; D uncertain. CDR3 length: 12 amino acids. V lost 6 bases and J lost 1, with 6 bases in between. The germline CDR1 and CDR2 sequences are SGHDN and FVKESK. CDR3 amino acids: CASRRWNTEAFF. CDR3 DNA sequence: TGTGCCAGCAGACGGTGGAACACTGAAGCTTTCTTT. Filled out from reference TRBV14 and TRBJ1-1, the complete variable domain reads EAGVTQFPSHSVIEKGQTVTLRCDPISGHDNLYWYRRVMGKEIKFLLHFVKESKQDESGMPNNRFLAERTGGTYSTLKVQPAELEDSGVYFCASRRWNTEAFFGQGTRLTVV.